This paragraph reports one T cell receptor (beta chain). Generated by immunoSEQ multiplex PCR, the TCRdb table keeps only in-frame clones and is missing some. The data contain some 230,000 clones, 70% to 85% of them singletons. These data come from a study of blood T cell repertoires in COVID-19. In terms of age and location, participants ranged from roughly 18 to 100 years and lived in under 30 US areas. Germline assignment: CDR1 SGHRS and CDR2 YFSETQ. The CDR3 extends over 15 amino acids. Trimming pared 0 bases from V and 5 bases from J, leaving 9 bases between. The TCR sequence derives from a woman aged 40 to 49 with acute COVID-19. The V and J genes are TRBV5-1 and TRBJ1-6; TRBD1 might be the D (5 bases). Sequenced input: PBMCs or T cells enriched from blood (not recorded which). The CDR3 DNA reads as TGCGCCAGCAGCTTGGCGCCAGGGAATAATTCACCCCTCCACTTT. It specifies CASSLAPGNNSPLHF.